This T cell receptor (beta chain) was retrieved from a study of blood T cell repertoires in COVID-19. Overall study: Acute and convalescent COVID-19 samples came from the United States, Italy and Spain. Nucleic acid was either cDNA or gDNA, and it came from T cells, B-cell-depleted T cells, or PBMCs.

Under the authors' procedure: For nucleated cells, counts were estimated from reference gene primer amplification. The assay was immunoSEQ multiplex PCR, and TCRdb's table has in-frame clones only and misses some. That table supplies the V and J calls and clone size; D and trimming were determined from the DNA. Of roughly 200,000 clones in the sample, 76% were seen once. Germline V CDR1 and CDR2: MNHNY, SVGAGI (reference sequence). This CDR3 is 14 amino acids long. The V and J ends lost 2 bases and 4 bases respectively, with 9 bases between them. The sample taken for sequencing was peripheral blood. V and J are TRBV6-6 and TRBJ2-1, with unresolved D. The sequence was obtained from a woman in her 50s with active or convalescent COVID-19. The CDR3 is CASSYRLEYNEQFF. The CDR3 coding sequence is TGTGCCAGCAGTTACAGACTGGAGTACAATGAGCAGTTCTTC.